This T cell receptor beta chain derives from a study of shared clonotypes between healthy human individuals. Study-wide findings and caveats: Donor clonotype sharing was expected to depend on sequencing depth.

Deletions cut 3 bases from V and 10 bases from J, with 28 bases between. The germline V gene encodes CDR1 MNHEY and CDR2 SMNVEV (reference sequence). The CDR3 runs to 18 residues. Sorted-subset replicate PCRs used 200 ng DNA, around 27,000 T cell genomes. This table comes from immunoSEQ multiplex PCR, and its TCRdb copy is limited to in-frame clones, with some not included. This sample carries some 2 million clones, around 96% of them seen once, and the ten largest clones take roughly 1%. Terminally differentiated effector memory CD45RA+ cells were excluded by CCR7 positive selection of CD45RO-negative cells. Donors were healthy HIV-negative adults without recent acute infections or vaccinations. Donors were Caucasian adults residing in Nashville, Tennessee, USA. In regard to this clone: Its cognate antigen is unknown.

The rearrangement links TRBV27 to TRBJ2-1, with D possibly called TRBD1 or TRBD2 (6 bases each). Sequenced sample: naive CD8+ T cells sorted from blood. The clonotype comes from a young man in good health. This chain's CDR3 is CASSFLARPEGVRREQFF. For the CDR3, the DNA is TGTGCCAGCAGTTTCCTAGCGAGACCGGAGGGGGTCAGGAGGGAGCAGTTCTTC.